The 25 T cell receptor beta chains below were found in one sample sequenced in a study of cytomegalovirus exposure and HLA in healthy donors. Researchers ran the PCR with 60 Vbeta and 13 Jbeta primers. Clones were sequenced by immunoSEQ multiplex PCR, and TCRdb holds only the in-frame ones, with some missing. The profile covers around 150,000 clones, with approximately 68% appearing a single time and 2.1% taken by the ten largest. Material for sequencing was PBMCs. The receptors were gathered from a middle-aged man in good health and CMV-seronegative.

The V call is TRBV12-5, the J call TRBJ2-3; 7 bases fit TRBD1. There are 16 residues in the CDR3. J was trimmed by 2 bases and V by 0 bases; bases with no gene match: 5. Germline lookup yields CDR1 LGHNT and CDR2 FRNRAP. CDR3 region: CASGLVLDRLTDTQYF. The CDR3 bases are TGTGCTAGTGGTTTGGTCCTGGACAGGCTCACAGATACGCAGTATTTT.

The chain couples TRBV10-3 to TRBJ2-7; 9 bases fit TRBD1. The CDR3 contains 20 residues. Germline V gene lookup returns CDR1 ENHRY and CDR2 SYGVKD. Unmatched junction bases numbered 23, after V lost 6 bases and J lost 2 bases. The CDR3 loop is CAISDPIKLLTGQGTYEQYF. The CDR3 coding sequence is TGTGCCATCAGCGATCCAATAAAGCTATTAACGGGACAGGGAACCTACGAGCAGTACTTC.

This chain links TRBV7-2 with TRBJ1-6, with 7 bases identical to TRBD1. The CDR3 consists of 15 residues. V was clipped by 5 bases and J by 6 bases; unmatched bases: 7. The V gene's germline CDR1 is SGHTA and CDR2 FQGNSA. As DNA, the CDR3 is TGTGCCAGCAGCCTAGGACCAGGGGGTAATTCACCCCTCCACTTT. Its protein product is CASSLGPGGNSPLHF. Looking up the rest from reference TRBV7-2 and TRBJ1-6 gives the full variable domain: GAGVSQSPSNKVTEKGKDVELRCDPISGHTALYWYRQSLGQGLEFLIYFQGNSAPDKSGLPSDRFSAERTGGSVSTLTIQRTQQEDSAVYLCASSLGPGGNSPLHFGNGTRLTVT.

The chain carries TRBV11-2 and TRBJ2-3; TRBD2 matches at 9 bases. The CDR3 length is 15 residues. With V trimmed by 5 bases and J by 6 bases, 9 bases remained unmatched. The germline V gene encodes CDR1 SGHAT and CDR2 FQNNGV. The CDR3 bases are TGTGCCAGCAGCCCCGGCGGGAGGGCGGGTGATACGCAGTATTTT. Its translation is CASSPGGRAGDTQYF.

This chain joins TRBV10-3 and TRBJ2-7; TRBD1 is a possible D gene (5 bases). This CDR3 is 13 amino acids long. Trimming left V 10 bases short and J 3 bases short, with 16 bases between. Germline loops: CDR1 ENHRY, CDR2 SYGVKD. CDR3 protein: CATLQAPGYEQYF. In nucleotides, the CDR3 is TGTGCCACCCTACAGGCCCCTGGCTACGAGCAGTACTTC.

The rearrangement joins TRBV6-1 to TRBJ1-2, with 9 bases fitting TRBD1. The CDR3 sequence is 17 residues long. V was clipped by 0 bases and J by 4 bases; unmatched bases: 9. Germline loops: CDR1 MNHNS, CDR2 SASEGT. The CDR3 loop is CASSEAGEQGAIYGYTF. DNA of the CDR3: TGTGCCAGCAGTGAAGCGGGGGAACAGGGGGCCATCTATGGCTACACCTTC.

J is TRBJ1-1 and V is TRBV10-3, with D possibly matching TRBD1 (6 bases). V dropped 3 bases and J dropped 0 bases, with 8 bases sitting between them. Germline-derived CDR1 and CDR2 are ENHRY and SYGVKD. This CDR3 contains 14 residues. CDR3 nucleotide sequence: TGTGCCATCAGTGATCAGGGGATGAACACTGAAGCTTTCTTT. As protein: CAISDQGMNTEAFF.

V is TRBV27 and J is TRBJ2-1; D is possibly TRBD2 (5 bases). This CDR3 has 15 residues. V gave up 6 bases and J gave up 10 bases, with 22 bases separating them. Germline V lookup: CDR1 MNHEY, CDR2 SMNVEV (reference sequence). This CDR3 reads CASRTSVGVGMEQFF. The CDR3 region has the DNA TGTGCCAGCAGGACCTCGGTGGGAGTGGGGATGGAGCAGTTCTTC.

This chain uses TRBV10-3 with TRBJ2-2; D may be TRBD1 (6 bases). Germline assignment: CDR1 ENHRY and CDR2 SYGVKD. The V and J ends lost 3 bases and 1 base respectively, with 12 bases between them. CDR3 size: 16 residues. CDR3 sequence (DNA): TGTGCCATCAGTGACCCAGGGGCCAGGAACACCGGGGAGCTGTTTTTT. It translates to CAISDPGARNTGELFF.

The V and J genes are TRBV9 and TRBJ2-2; 7 bases line up with TRBD1. Germline V gene sequence: CDR1 SGDLS, CDR2 YYNGEE. The length of the CDR3 is 15 residues. The J segment lost 4 bases and the V segment lost 3 bases, leaving 6 bases of the junction unmatched. CDR3 in DNA: TGTGCCAGCAGCGCGGCCGACAGGGCCACCGGGGAGCTGTTTTTT. It yields the protein CASSAADRATGELFF.

This clone was seen a handful of times. The CDR3 here is CASSLAFEALNTEAFF. The CDR3 bases are TGCGCCAGCAGCTTGGCATTCGAGGCCCTGAACACTGAAGCTTTCTTT. The chain combines TRBV5-1 with TRBJ1-1, with unresolved D. The V and J ends lost 0 bases and 0 bases respectively, with 12 bases between them. CDR3 length equals 16 residues. Germline V gene sequence: CDR1 SGHRS, CDR2 YFSETQ.

The chain couples TRBV7-3 to TRBJ2-3; D is perhaps TRBD2 (6 bases). CDR1 is SGHTA, CDR2 FQGTGA, per germline. Trimming removed 4 bases at V and 9 bases at J, with 20 bases between. This CDR3 comprises 15 residues. In DNA form, the CDR3 reads TGTGCCAGCAGCTCCATAGGGGCCCGACGGGGGACGCAGTATTTT. This codes for CASSSIGARRGTQYF.

The chain recombines TRBV29-1 with TRBJ2-3; D might be TRBD1 (6 bases). This CDR3 spans 16 amino acids. Deletions cut 0 bases from V and 2 bases from J, with 15 bases between. The germline V gene has CDR1 SQVTM and CDR2 ANQGSEA. CDR3 nucleotides: TGCAGCGTTGAAGATCCCGACAGGACGAACACAGATACGCAGTATTTT. Protein sequence: CSVEDPDRTNTDTQYF.

This chain connects TRBV7-2 to TRBJ1-5, with 7 bases matching TRBD1. CDR1 and CDR2 (germline): SGHTA, FQGNSA. V lost 5 bases, J lost 0 bases, and 4 bases stayed unmatched. The CDR3 covers 15 residues. The CDR3 region is CASSVQGHSNQPQHF. DNA of the CDR3: TGTGCCAGCAGCGTACAGGGGCATAGCAATCAGCCCCAGCATTTT.

The chain employs TRBV18 and TRBJ1-1, with TRBD1 as a possible D gene (6 bases). The CDR3 has 16 amino acids. The germline gives CDR1 KGHSH, CDR2 LQKENI. Trimming shortened V by 2 bases and J by 2 bases, and 15 bases separated the two germline ends. Here the CDR3 reads CASSPTTQGLNTEAFF. The DNA of the CDR3 is TGTGCCAGCTCACCAACTACGCAGGGGTTAAACACTGAAGCTTTCTTT.

This clone was seen a few times. The rearrangement links TRBV2 to TRBJ2-7; no clear D gene. This CDR3 region has 14 residues. Deletions cut 3 bases from V and 6 bases from J, with 15 bases between. Germline loops: CDR1 SNHLY, CDR2 FYNNEI. The CDR3 spells CASSDPTGHGEQYF. CDR3 DNA sequence: TGTGCCAGCAGTGATCCGACTGGCCATGGCGAGCAGTACTTC.

J is TRBJ2-5 and V is TRBV5-1; no firm D call. Germline CDR1 SGHRS, CDR2 YFSETQ. This CDR3 spans 11 amino acids. With 4 bases removed from V and 3 bases from J, the gap between germline ends came to 4 bases. This chain's CDR3 is CASSEKETQYF. The CDR3 DNA follows: TGCGCCAGCAGCGAGAAAGAGACCCAGTACTTC.

This clone came up a few times. The rearrangement joins TRBV7-3 to TRBJ2-7, with 8 bases matching TRBD1. With V trimmed by 4 bases and J by 5 bases, 10 bases remained unmatched. The CDR3 sequence is 15 residues long. Germline CDR1 is SGHTA and CDR2 is FQGTGA. CDR3 protein: CASSSSGTGANEQYF. Here the CDR3 DNA reads TGTGCCAGCAGCTCATCCGGGACAGGAGCCAACGAGCAGTACTTC. Based on the CDR3 plus reference TRBV7-3 and TRBJ2-7, the full variable domain is GAGVSQTPSNKVTEKGKYVELRCDPISGHTALYWYRQSLGQGPEFLIYFQGTGAADDSGLPNDRFFAVRPEGSVSTLKIQRTERGDSAVYLCASSSSGTGANEQYFGPGTRLTVT.

This clone has a handful of counts. The chain employs TRBV7-8 and TRBJ1-5, with 7 bases aligning to TRBD1. The length of the CDR3 is 15 residues. J gave up 3 bases and V 3 bases, and 5 bases lay outside the gene matches. The germline V gene has CDR1 SGHVS and CDR2 FQNEAQ. The CDR3 region is CASSLGTALNQPQHF. The CDR3, as DNA: TGTGCCAGCAGCTTGGGGACAGCACTCAATCAGCCCCAGCATTTT. The variable domain in full, completed from reference TRBV7-8 and TRBJ1-5, reads GAGVSQSPRYKVAKRGQDVALRCDPISGHVSLFWYQQALGQGPEFLTYFQNEAQLDKSGLPSDRFFAERPEGSVSTLKIQRTQQEDSAVYLCASSLGTALNQPQHFGDGTRLSIL.

The table lists this clone with a few counts. The V call is TRBV10-2, the J call TRBJ2-1; TRBD2 matches 14 bases. J lost 8 bases, V lost 6 bases, and 3 bases had no gene match. The germline CDR1 and CDR2 sequences are WSHSY and SAAADI. The CDR3 runs to 14 residues. For the CDR3, the DNA is TGCGCCAGCAGGACTAGCGGGGGGGCGGATGAGCAGTTCTTC. Its translation: CASRTSGGADEQFF.

J is TRBJ2-7 and V is TRBV6-5; TRBD1 is a possible D gene (5 bases). This CDR3 has 14 amino acids. The V end lost 2 bases, the J end lost 4 bases, and 12 bases lay between the germline ends. Germline CDR1 reads MNHEY; CDR2 reads SVGAGI. The CDR3 reads CASSYGDSSYEQYF. The CDR3, as DNA: TGTGCCAGCAGTTACGGAGACAGCAGTTACGAGCAGTACTTC.

V and J are TRBV27 and TRBJ2-1; TRBD1 agrees at 11 bases. This CDR3 has 16 residues. In germline, CDR1 is MNHEY, CDR2 SMNVEV (reference sequence). The trim removed 4 bases at V and 4 bases at J, leaving 6 bases unmatched. The CDR3 sequence: CASSSGQGVGYNEQFF. Written as DNA, the CDR3 is TGTGCCAGCAGTTCGGGACAGGGGGTTGGGTACAATGAGCAGTTCTTC.

A note on this clone: One junction end does not reproduce the germline sequence, and a read error may be involved. The V and J genes are TRBV6-6 and TRBJ1-2; D uncertain. CDR1 and CDR2 from the germline V gene are MNHNY and SVGAGI (reference sequence). CDR3 size: 14 residues. The CDR3 region has the DNA TGTGCCAGCAGTTCTTCCGGGTTTTCCTATGGCTACCCCTTC. Residues: CASSSSGFSYGYPF.

The J gene is TRBJ2-7, the V gene TRBV6-5, with D tentatively TRBD2 (6 bases). Germline values: CDR1 MNHEY, CDR2 SVGAGI. V was clipped by 0 bases and J by 3 bases, with 15 bases between them. This CDR3 is built from 16 residues. CDR3 bases: TGTGCCAGCAGTTACTCGGGCGTTAGGGGAGGCTACGAGCAGTACTTC. Its translation: CASSYSGVRGGYEQYF.

V and J are TRBV20-1 and TRBJ2-5; D remains ambiguous. The tail of the sequence fits TRBJ2-7 better, so the J call may be wrong. The V gene's germline CDR1 is DFQATT and CDR2 SNEGSKA (reference sequence). The CDR3 has 10 residues. The CDR3 is CSARSYEQYF. The DNA for the CDR3 is TGCAGTGCTAGAAGCTACGAGCAGTACTTC.